A single sample gave rise to the 5 T cell receptor beta chains below, sequenced in a study of cytomegalovirus exposure and HLA in healthy donors. Data came from immunoSEQ multiplex PCR; TCRdb stores just in-frame clones and leaves some out. The sample consists of under 350,000 clones, 65% to 90% of them appearing once. The sequenced material came from PBMCs. The source is a woman aged 18-35 years in good health and CMV-seronegative.

The chain has TRBV6-5 and TRBJ2-7; D is possibly TRBD2 (6 bases). Germline V CDR1 and CDR2: MNHEY, SVGAGI. The CDR3 runs to 15 residues. V was clipped by 0 bases and J by 2 bases, with 11 bases between them. CDR3 in DNA: TGTGCCAGCAGTTACTCGAGGCCGGGAGCCTACGAGCAGTACTTC. It codes for CASSYSRPGAYEQYF.

The chain employs TRBV5-1 and TRBJ2-7, with D perhaps matching TRBD2 (5 bases). Trimming took 0 bases from V and 3 from J, leaving 13 bases between them. This CDR3 spans 15 amino acids. Looked up from germline, CDR1 is SGHRS and CDR2 is YFSETQ. The CDR3 loop reads CASSLAGSGGYEQYF. The CDR3 coding sequence is TGCGCCAGCAGCTTGGCGGGATCTGGAGGCTACGAGCAGTACTTC.

The rearrangement uses TRBV27 and TRBJ2-3, with D possibly TRBD2 on 6 matching bases. The ends were cut back, 11 bases at V and 8 bases at J, with 17 bases in the middle. The CDR3 is made up of 12 amino acids. Germline CDR1 MNHEY, CDR2 SMNVEV (reference sequence). The DNA of the CDR3 is TGTGCCTCCGGGAGCGGTACTTCTACGCAGTATTTT. Translation gives CASGSGTSTQYF.

The CDR3 sequence: CASSHRSGTVDEQYF. Here the CDR3 DNA reads TGCGCCAGCAGCCACCGTAGCGGGACGGTCGACGAGCAGTACTTC. The rearrangement joins TRBV4-1 to TRBJ2-7; 8 positions match TRBD2. Germline-derived CDR1 and CDR2 are MGHRA and YSYEKL. V trimming: 3 bases; J trimming: 5 bases; junction bases outside the gene matches: 9. CDR3 size: 15 residues.

The table lists this clone with a count of one. The chain has TRBV5-6 and TRBJ2-7, with 8 nucleotides matching TRBD1. The CDR3 spans 16 residues. V lost 4 bases and J lost 3; bases outside the gene matches: 12. CDR1 and CDR2 (germline): SGHDT, YYEEEE. In DNA, the CDR3 is TGTGCCAGCAGCCTTGGACAGGGCAGGGGGTTCTACGAGCAGTACTTC. The encoded protein is CASSLGQGRGFYEQYF.